The clone carrying this TCR beta chain has a single count. Its cognate antigen is unknown. It was focal radiation plus CTLA-4 blockade with ipilimumab that patients with chemo-refractory metastatic non-small-cell lung cancer received. Libraries were prepared by immunoSEQ multiplex PCR; TCRdb keeps only in-frame clonotypes and omits some of them. The data show tens of thousands of clones, with 70% to 90% seen just once and around 5.1% held by the top ten. The CDR3 contains 15 residues. The V and J ends lost 1 base and 7 bases, in that order; junction bases with no gene match: 4. CDR1 and CDR2 from the germline V gene are SEHNR and FQNEAQ (reference sequence). These data are taken from a study of radiotherapy plus CTLA-4 blockade in lung cancer. Study summary: Objective responses were observed in approximately 20% of patients, and disease control was achieved by roughly 30%. Whole-study findings and limits: Radiotherapy was combined with ipilimumab, and tumor-derived TCR clones then expanded in blood.

The sequences come from peripheral blood, collected from a patient treated with radiotherapy plus ipilimumab. The TCR originated in a human donor with non-small cell lung cancer whose response to radiotherapy plus ipilimumab could not be evaluated. This chain links TRBV7-9 with TRBJ2-4; 10 bases are a match to TRBD2. CDR3 coding DNA: TGTGCCAGCAGCTTAGGGCTAGCGGGAGCCAACATTCAGTACTTC. It specifies CASSLGLAGANIQYF.